These 6 T cell receptor beta chains were all obtained from the same sample, sequenced in a study of blood T cell repertoires in COVID-19. Assay used: immunoSEQ multiplex PCR; TCRdb lists only in-frame clones, some missing. The sample comprises over 300,000 clones, approximately 88% of which are singletons, and more than 0.95% rests with the top ten. Material for sequencing was peripheral blood. The receptor source for this set is a man in his forties with acute or convalescent COVID-19.

V usage is TRBV4-2 and J usage is TRBJ2-4; 9 bases map to TRBD1. CDR1 is LGHNA, CDR2 YNFKEQ, per germline. The length of the CDR3 is 18 residues. Trimming took 4 bases from V and 1 from J; bases not matched to a gene: 11. CDR3 loop: CASSPLRTGARAKNIQYF. CDR3 coding DNA: TGTGCCAGCAGCCCGCTTCGGACAGGGGCTCGGGCCAAAAACATTCAGTACTTC.

The chain uses TRBV2 and TRBJ1-4; no reliable D call. The V gene's germline CDR1 is SNHLY and CDR2 FYNNEI. This CDR3 is 10 amino acids long. V shed 7 bases and J shed 8 bases, with 5 bases lying between them. Here the CDR3 DNA reads TGTGCCAGCAACGGGGAAAAACTGTTTTTT. Its translation is CASNGEKLFF.

V is TRBV6-5 and J is TRBJ2-1; the D is unclear. The V end lost 0 bases, the J end lost 6 bases, and 9 bases lay between the germline ends. This CDR3 has 14 amino acids. Looked up from germline, CDR1 is MNHEY and CDR2 is SVGAGI. The CDR3 sequence: CASSYSTPGNEQFF. CDR3 DNA: TGTGCCAGCAGTTACTCGACTCCCGGCAATGAGCAGTTCTTC.

The CDR3 reads CASSQSSDRYRNGYTF. In DNA, the CDR3 is TGTGCCAGCAGCCAATCCTCGGACAGGTATAGGAATGGCTACACCTTC. The chain couples TRBV14 to TRBJ1-2; 7 bases match TRBD1. With V trimmed by 2 bases and J by 6 bases, 12 bases remained unmatched. Germline assignment: CDR1 SGHDN and CDR2 FVKESK. The CDR3 is made up of 16 amino acids.

V is TRBV5-4 and J is TRBJ2-7; TRBD1 aligns across 9 bases. V shed 0 bases, J shed 3 bases, and the junction held 4 bases outside the gene matches. The CDR3 extends over 15 amino acids. CDR1 SGHNT and CDR2 YYREEE come from the germline V gene (reference sequence). DNA for the CDR3: TGTGCCAGCAGCTTGGGACCGGGACAGGGCTACGAGCAGTACTTC. Translated, it gives CASSLGPGQGYEQYF. Using reference TRBV5-4 and TRBJ2-7 for the parts outside the CDR3, the full variable domain is ETGVTQSPTHLIKTRGQQVTLRCSSQSGHNTVSWYQQALGQGPQFIFQYYREEENGRGNFPPRFSGLQFPNYSSELNVNALELDDSALYLCASSLGPGQGYEQYFGPGTRLTVT.

The rearrangement joins TRBV27 to TRBJ1-1; D is uncertain. CDR3 length: 13 amino acids. The V gene lost 6 bases and the J gene lost 4 bases, with 12 bases spanning the gap. Per the germline V gene, CDR1 is MNHEY and CDR2 is SMNVEV (reference sequence). CDR3 DNA: TGTGCCAGCAGGACGGGTTTGGGCACTGAAGCTTTCTTT. Amino acids: CASRTGLGTEAFF.